This T cell receptor beta chain derives from a study of blood T cell repertoires in COVID-19. At the level of the study: Samples representing acute and convalescent COVID-19 were sourced from the United States, Italy and Spain. Nucleic acid was either cDNA or gDNA, and it came from T cells, B-cell-depleted T cells, or PBMCs.

Original handling: Counts of nucleated cells, estimated from reference gene primer amplification, were obtained. Sequenced by immunoSEQ multiplex PCR; TCRdb stores in-frame clones only, minus some. The V and J calls and clone size come from that table; D and trimming were worked out from the DNA. The table has under 300,000 clones, 70% to 90% seen once. The receptor was isolated from a woman between 65 and 79 years old with acute or convalescent COVID-19. Sequencing input: peripheral blood.

The CDR3 is CASSGEEEIKQYF. CDR3 nucleotide sequence: TGTGCCAGCAGTGGCGAGGAGGAAATCAAGCAGTACTTC. V usage is TRBV2 and J usage is TRBJ2-7; a possible D gene is TRBD2 (5 bases). The germline CDR1 and CDR2 sequences are SNHLY and FYNNEI. Trimming removed 4 bases from V and 8 bases from J, with 15 bases in between. This CDR3 region has 13 residues.